Listed here is a single T cell receptor beta chain. The sample comes from a study of T cell changes during pregnancy in multiple sclerosis. V was clipped by 2 bases and J by 2 bases; unmatched bases: 4. CDR3 length: 15 amino acids. Germline V gene sequence: CDR1 MGHRA, CDR2 YSYEKL. Using immunoSEQ multiplex PCR, the repertoire was profiled, and TCRdb retains in-frame clones only, with some absent. The table records tens of thousands of clones, approximately 93% of them present only once. V is TRBV4-1 and J is TRBJ2-3, with 7 bases that match TRBD1. This sample comprised peripheral blood, obtained in the second trimester of pregnancy. The receptor was isolated from a female donor with multiple sclerosis, enrolled in a pregnancy study. The CDR3 bases are TGCGCCAGCAGCCAACCAGGGGGAACCACAGATACGCAGTATTTT. Protein sequence: CASSQPGGTTDTQYF.